This TCR beta chain derives from a study of T cells in Graves' hyperthyroidism and ophthalmopathy. Points from the study as a whole: Ophthalmopathy was told apart from stable hyperthyroidism by a 13 V-J model.

Cells are PBMCs isolated from more than 8.5 ml of fresh blood. Amplification of TCR beta CDR3 regions was performed using RNA transcripts as template. The HTBI primer set was used in a first-round RT-PCR of the TCR CDR3. MiXCR, applied by TCRdb to the multiplex PCR reads, yields one record per CDR3 protein. The sample yields roughly 840,000 distinct CDR3 sequences, 38% seen once. With respect to this clonotype: Antigen unknown.

The CDR3 runs to 13 residues. Germline assignment: CDR1 SEHNR and CDR2 FQNEAQ (reference sequence). V was clipped by 6 bases and J by 13 bases, with 22 bases between them. This clonotype originated in a man between 18 and 29 years old with Graves' hyperthyroidism. The material sequenced was blood. The rearrangement uses TRBV7-9 and TRBJ2-7; D unresolved. The CDR3 loop reads CASSPTSGSMRYF. The CDR3 coding sequence is TGTGCCAGCAGTCCAACCTCGGGCTCCATGCGTTACTTC.